These 16 T cell receptor delta chains originate from one sample sequenced in a study of gamma-delta T cells after stem cell transplantation. TCRdb used CATT to re-call clones from the RT-PCR reads. The sample lists some 2,000 delta-chain clones, 24% occurring once. Sequences were obtained from gamma-delta T cells. These receptors all come from a human donor. It is not recorded whose cells these are; they may come from a transplant donor.

As concerns this clone: Given a far larger clone just one base away, this is likely a sequencing read error. The rearrangement joins TRDV2 to TRDJ1, with D unresolved. The CDR3 is 14 residues long. V lost 3 bases and J lost 9, with 19 bases in between. In germline, CDR1 is GEAIGNYY, CDR2 EKD. This CDR3 is CACDSLGGFRELIF. CDR3 nucleotides: TGTGCCTGTGACTCCTTGGGAGGATTTCGAGAACTCATCTTT.

By frequency in the sample, this clone is medium-sized. The gene calls are TRDV1 and TRDJ1; TRDD3 is a possible D gene (8 bases). This CDR3 is 21 amino acids long. Germline CDR1 is TSWWSYY and CDR2 is QGS. V gave up 4 bases and J gave up 2 bases, with 32 bases separating them. In nucleotides, the CDR3 is TGTGCTCTTGGGGCACCCCTCCGCCTTCCTCCGTACTGGGGGGATACCGATAAACTCATCTTT. As protein: CALGAPLRLPPYWGDTDKLIF.

This clone was counted between two and nine times. The junction and the germline gene differ at one end; a read error may be behind it. This rearrangement joins TRDV3 to TRDJ2, with 10 positions matching TRDD3. Germline V gene data show CDR1 as TVYSNPD and CDR2 as GDNSRS (reference sequence). This CDR3 is 24 amino acids long. CDR3 amino acids: CARKANYPYWGILSLGLLTAQLFF. As DNA, the CDR3 is TGTGCCAGGAAGGCGAACTACCCTTATTGGGGGATACTATCCCTTGGACTTTTGACAGCACAACTATTCTTT. Complete variable domain (other parts from reference TRDV3 and TRDJ2): CDKVTQSSPDQTVASGSEVVLLCTYDTVYSNPDLFWYRIRPDYSFQFVFYGDNSRSEGADFTQGRFSVKHILTQKAFHLVISPVRTEDSATYYCARKANYPYWGILSLGLLTAQLFFGKGTQLIVEP.

This clone ranks as medium-sized. The genes are TRDV2 and TRDJ1; 13 bases line up with TRDD3. The germline V gene has CDR1 GEAIGNYY and CDR2 EKD. The CDR3 totals 17 residues. The V gene end was trimmed by 0 bases and the J gene end by 3 bases; junction bases not matched to a gene: 6. CDR3 nucleotide sequence: TGTGCCTGTGACACCGTGGGAACTGGGGGATACGCCGATAAACTCATCTTT. This translates into CACDTVGTGGYADKLIF.

This clone has just a few counts. The chain has TRDV2 and TRDJ1; D possibly corresponds to TRDD2 (5 bases). Trimming took 2 bases from V and 0 from J, leaving 18 bases between them. Germline CDR1 GEAIGNYY, CDR2 EKD. The CDR3 is 17 amino acids. This chain's CDR3 is CACDMLVPTPYTDKLIF. CDR3 sequence (DNA): TGTGCCTGTGACATGCTGGTCCCTACCCCGTACACCGATAAACTCATCTTT.

Of note for this clone: TCRdb's listed protein matches a much larger clone and diverges from this DNA's translation at residue 4, likely through a read error; the protein shown comes from the DNA. V usage is TRDV2 and J usage is TRDJ1, with D possibly TRDD3 on 5 matching bases. CDR3 length: 15 amino acids. Germline loops: CDR1 GEAIGNYY, CDR2 EKD. The CDR3, as DNA: TGTGCCTGTGGCACCGTGTCGGCCTGGGCCGATAAACTCATCTTT. Protein: CACGTVSAWADKLIF.

As regards this clone: This may come from a read error, since a much larger clone is one base off. V gene TRDV2 combines with J gene TRDJ3; D uncertain. The CDR3 is made up of 23 amino acids. Germline CDR1 reads GEAIGNYY; CDR2 reads EKD. V lost 0 bases to trimming and J lost 0 bases, with 26 bases between them. The CDR3 nucleotides read TGTGCCTGTGACACCGCCGATTACCGTACTAGGGGTCCAAGCTCCTGGGACACCCGACAGATGTTTTTC. Protein: CACDTADYRTRGPSSWDTRQMFF.

On this clone itself: Translating this DNA gives a protein that differs at residue 8 from the TCRdb one, which belongs to a much larger clone; a read error is likely, and the protein shown is this translation. The CDR3 reads CACDSVVRAQYTDKLIF. The CDR3, as DNA: TGTGCCTGTGACTCGGTCGTGAGGGCCCAGTACACCGATAAACTCATCTTT. The rearrangement uses TRDV2 and TRDJ1, with no clear D. CDR1 and CDR2 from the germline V gene are GEAIGNYY and EKD. Deletions cut 3 bases from V and 0 bases from J, with 19 bases between. The CDR3 has 17 amino acids.

Regarding this clone: The translation of this DNA and the TCRdb protein of a much larger clone differ at residue 5, probably owing to a read error; the protein shown here is translated from the DNA. The rearrangement joins TRDV2 to TRDJ1, with 7 bases fitting TRDD3. The germline gives CDR1 GEAIGNYY, CDR2 EKD. This CDR3 comprises 16 residues. Trimming removed 3 bases from V and 2 bases from J; junction bases left unmatched: 11. Written as DNA, the CDR3 is TGTGCCTGTGACGCACTGGGGCCTCGGGGAACCGATAAACTCATCTTT. This sequence encodes CACDALGPRGTDKLIF.

Notes on this clone: A far larger clone is just one base off, so this is likely a read error. This sample includes further DNA sequences coding for the same CDR3. V and J are TRDV2 and TRDJ3, with 12 positions matching TRDD3. Germline V gene sequence: CDR1 GEAIGNYY, CDR2 EKD. The CDR3 is 25 residues long. CDR3 in amino acids: CACDTLLGDTGRLGTSSWDTRQMFF. The CDR3 coding sequence is TGTGCCTGTGACACTCTACTGGGGGATACTGGGCGACTGGGGACTAGCTCCTGGGACACCAGACAGATGTTTTTC.

A remark on this clone: An end of the junction does not agree with germline; a read error may underlie this. The DNA for the CDR3 is TGTGCTCTTGGGGAACTATCGTCGAACGAACTGGGGGCTATACCACGGGACACAGCACAACTATTCTTT. This translates into CALGELSSNELGAIPRDTAQLFF. The chain carries TRDV1 and TRDJ2; 8 positions match TRDD3. This CDR3 region has 23 residues. Germline V gene data show CDR1 as TSWWSYY and CDR2 as QGS.

The genes are TRDV2 and TRDJ1; 10 bases fit TRDD3. Trimming removed 0 bases from V and 1 base from J; junction bases left unmatched: 13. This CDR3 is built from 19 residues. The germline CDR1 and CDR2 sequences are GEAIGNYY and EKD. The CDR3 here is CACDTLRLGDKWGTDKLIF. The DNA of the CDR3 is TGTGCCTGTGACACCTTACGGCTGGGGGATAAGTGGGGCACCGATAAACTCATCTTT.

This clone qualifies as medium-sized. The V and J genes are TRDV2 and TRDJ1; 13 bases map to TRDD3. V lost 0 bases, J lost 2 bases, and 11 bases stayed unmatched. Germline CDR1 is GEAIGNYY and CDR2 is EKD. The CDR3 is made up of 19 amino acids. This CDR3 reads CACDTVETGGYAGTDKLIF. The CDR3 bases are TGTGCCTGTGACACCGTAGAAACTGGGGGATACGCGGGGACCGATAAACTCATCTTT.

In its sample, this clone is medium-sized. The chain employs TRDV2 and TRDJ1, with 13 nucleotides matching TRDD3. The CDR3 runs to 17 residues. Germline CDR1 is GEAIGNYY and CDR2 is EKD. V lost 0 bases and J lost 4; bases outside the gene matches: 7. CDR3 in amino acids: CACDTLTGGYEVDKLIF. Written as DNA, the CDR3 is TGTGCCTGTGACACCCTTACTGGGGGATACGAGGTCGATAAACTCATCTTT.

On this clone: This probably arose from a read error, given a far larger clone one base away. V and J are TRDV2 and TRDJ1; D gene unclear. The CDR3 extends over 18 amino acids. Trimming removed 5 bases from V and 1 base from J, with 25 bases in between. CDR1 and CDR2 (germline): GEAIGNYY, EKD. DNA for the CDR3: TGTGCCTGTGGCCCCGTTTCCGGCCCCAGGGTTGTCACCGATAAACTCATCTTT. Translated: CACGPVSGPRVVTDKLIF.

In its sample, this clone is medium-sized. This chain uses TRDV2 with TRDJ1; 7 positions agree with TRDD3. This CDR3 comprises 19 residues. The V segment lost 0 bases and the J segment 0 bases; nucleotides outside the gene matches: 15. CDR1 GEAIGNYY and CDR2 EKD come from the germline V gene. The CDR3 region has the DNA TGTGCCTGTGACACCGTGTCCTGGGGGCCACCCCGCGACACCGATAAACTCATCTTT. Translating it yields CACDTVSWGPPRDTDKLIF.